The present TCR beta chain was sequenced within a study of cytomegalovirus exposure and HLA in healthy donors. Study-level results: There were over 150 TCR beta chains listed as cytomegalovirus-associated. The tendency of first-cohort TCR clusters to co-occur in the 120 validation repertoires was identified by a subsequent analysis.

This CDR3 is built from 15 residues. Germline loops: CDR1 SGHRS, CDR2 YFSETQ. With V trimmed by 4 bases and J by 1 base, 7 bases remained unmatched. It was the roughly 120-subject validation cohort, separate from the roughly 700-subject first cohort, to which the donors belonged. A remark on this clone: What it binds is unknown.

Generated by immunoSEQ multiplex PCR, the TCRdb table keeps only in-frame clones and is missing some. Of a few hundred thousand clones listed, roughly 87% are singletons. This sequence was found in a man between 18 and 29 years old in good health and CMV-seropositive. The genes are TRBV5-1 and TRBJ1-1; 7 nucleotides align to TRBD1. Sequenced sample: PBMCs. CDR3 nucleotide sequence: TGCGCCAGCAGCAAAACAGGGGTCTCGAACACTGAAGCTTTCTTT. Its translation: CASSKTGVSNTEAFF.